The clone carrying this TCR beta chain occurred a few times. The antigen remains unidentified. The V segment lost 8 bases and the J segment 1 base; nucleotides outside the gene matches: 10. CDR3 length: 16 amino acids. CDR1 and CDR2 (germline): LNHDA, SQIVND (reference sequence). The entry originates in a study of T cells after yellow fever vaccination. Study conclusions and caveats: Contamination by abundant bulk-population clonotypes could be present in FACS-sorted repertoires.

A single record per CDR3 protein comes from TCRdb applying MiXCR to the 5' RACE reads. The sample holds 450,000 to 600,000 distinct CDR3 sequences, less than 20% seen once. The V and J genes are TRBV19 and TRBJ1-2; TRBD1 aligns across 10 bases. Sequences were derived from PBMCs, sampled less than 6 days after the first yellow fever vaccination. The receptor comes from a man between 18 and 35 years old who received the YFV17D yellow fever vaccine. The CDR3 DNA reads TGTGCCAGTTATGGGACAGGGGACTCCTATAACTATGGCTACACCTTC. As protein: CASYGTGDSYNYGYTF.